This paragraph reports one TCR beta chain. No antigen is known for it. No per-base quality is available; no much larger clone lies one base away. The data are from a study of shared clonotypes between healthy human individuals (dated by TCRdb to about 2020). About the study as a whole: A few men and a couple of women, aged 18 to 49 years, made up the cohort. Different laboratories and diverse techniques were used to prepare libraries and sequence TCR repertoires, to increase sequencing depth and limit assay-specific biases. For each donor, CD4 naive and CD4 memory were each given three plates, CD8 naive was given two plates, and CD8 memory was given one plate. Leukapheresis yielded between about 0.8 and 8.9 billion PBMCs per donor. To estimate repertoire size and how much clonotypes are shared between individuals, the study performed deep sequencing of blood TCR repertoires from roughly five healthy adults.

TCR CDR3 regions were amplified from genomic DNA by multiplex PCR using the deep immunoSEQ assay. Extracted genomic DNA from each cell subset was distributed evenly across all wells of several immunoSEQ 96-well plates, and each plate was treated as a replicate. Each replicate PCR for sorted subsets received around 210 ng genomic DNA, equal to about 30,000 T cell genomes. The purified libraries were quantified using a Qubit 3.0 fluorometer, sized with a Bioanalyzer 2100, and then quantified again using the KAPA Library Quantification kit. Each immunoSEQ 96-well plate was sequenced on its own single-read 150-cycle Illumina NextSeq 550 flow cell. As for the original processing: Because only junctional sequences without quality scores were contained in the immunoSEQ output, filtering matching that applied to full-length reads could not be performed. To assign V/J genes and CDR3, sequences were annotated using PyIR, a Python wrapper for IgBLAST v1.9, with IMGT germline references. Reads were filtered out if the reads had weak V/J assignments (E-value above 1e-6), no CDR3, stop codons, out-of-frame junctions, or ambiguous translated residues. A V3J clonotype was defined by an identical inferred V gene, J gene, and CDR3 amino acid sequence. Percentage overlap between repertoires was computed as shared unique clonotypes divided by the size of the smaller repertoire. RTK rarefaction, the Chao1 estimator, and Recon v2.1 estimates of unobserved clonotypes were used to assess repertoire richness. Generation probabilities for all TCRbeta clonotypes obtained by the gDNA method from a handful of donors were computed using OLGA. TCRdb retrieved this table from immuneACCESS and kept in-frame rearrangements only. Not all clones are present; in checked studies, unresolved V genes account for under half, and no reason is known for the remainder. V and J calls and clone size come straight from that table; D and trimming were deduced from the DNA. Counted in this sample were about 320,000 clones; more than 75% of them appeared once. The top ten clonotypes cover 15% to 20% of the sample.

Points the paper makes about the study in general: The small number of donors limited the genetic and exposure-history diversity represented. When a handful of donors were compared, the shared fraction of clonotypes was 5% to 6.5% for naive CD4, 3% to 4% for naive CD8, more than 2% for memory CD4, and 0.4% for memory CD8. Based on pairwise subsampling, the degree of clonotype sharing among donors was expected to be affected by sequencing depth. Compared with non-shared clonotypes, the clonotypes found in all four sorted-subset donors had higher generation probabilities. Rarefaction of sorted-subset datasets indicated incomplete sequencing despite the large sequencing depth. Sampling was limited to blood, and TCR repertoires in tissue likely differ from TCR repertoires in blood. Estimated clonotype richness was generally larger for naive than for memory subsets.

Donors were healthy HIV-negative adults with no recently reported acute infections or vaccinations. All donors were Caucasian adults living in Nashville, Tennessee, USA. CD8 memory samples consisted of magnetically selected CD45RO+ cells combined with CCR7-negative CD45RA+ effector memory (TemRA) cells. Blood was collected by leukapheresis, and PBMCs were isolated by Ficoll-Histopaque density gradient centrifugation and then cryopreserved in liquid nitrogen vapor phase. Analytical flow cytometry was used to check the purity and quantity of each magnetically sorted T cell population. Each sorted fraction had its genomic DNA isolated and then quantified by UV absorbance on a Nanodrop 2000c. Reading the germline V gene gives CDR1 SGDLS and CDR2 YYNGEE. The cysteine opens and the phenylalanine closes a CDR3 of 13 amino acids. Here the CDR3 DNA is all that survives: 39 bases in frame from base 1. V is shortened by 4 bases, J by 2 bases, and the region joining them spans 9 bases.

This receptor chain uses TRBV9 and TRBJ1-2; TRBD1 is a possible D gene, resting on 5 matching bases. The sample was memory CD8+ T cells sorted from blood. The cell subset or site label, as the study defines it: CD45RO+ cells pooled with CCR7-negative TemRA cells. The source of this sequence is a man aged 18 to 35 in good health. The encoded CDR3 is CASSSQDNYGYTF. The bases read TGTGCCAGCAGCTCACAGGACAACTATGGCTACACCTTC.